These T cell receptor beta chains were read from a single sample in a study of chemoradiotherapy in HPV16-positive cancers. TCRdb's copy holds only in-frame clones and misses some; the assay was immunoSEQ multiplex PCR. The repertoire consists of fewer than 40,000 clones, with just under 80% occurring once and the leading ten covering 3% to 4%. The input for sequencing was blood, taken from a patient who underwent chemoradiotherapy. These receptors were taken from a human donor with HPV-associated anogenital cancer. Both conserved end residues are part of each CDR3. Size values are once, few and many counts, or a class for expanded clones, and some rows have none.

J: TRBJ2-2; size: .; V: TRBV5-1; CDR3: CASSLQGQSFETGELFF
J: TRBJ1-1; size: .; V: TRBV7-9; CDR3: CASQIGNTEAFF
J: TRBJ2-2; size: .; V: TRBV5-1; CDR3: CASSPGGAAGAGELFF
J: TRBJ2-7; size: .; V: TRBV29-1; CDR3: CSAEWGVEQYF
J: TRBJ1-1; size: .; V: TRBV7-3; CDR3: CASSSWGGPNTEAFF
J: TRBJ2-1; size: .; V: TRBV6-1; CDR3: CASAASGLYNEQFF
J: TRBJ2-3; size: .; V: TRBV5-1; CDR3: CASSLEGTSGGPPASNTQYF
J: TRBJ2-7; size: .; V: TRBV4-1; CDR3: CASSQVETGPYEQYF
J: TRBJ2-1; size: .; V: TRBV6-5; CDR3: CASPIAGPYNEQFF
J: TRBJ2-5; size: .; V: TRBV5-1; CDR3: CASSFGLQPTVQETQYF
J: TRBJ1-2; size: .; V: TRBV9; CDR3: CASSVGGTDFYGYTF
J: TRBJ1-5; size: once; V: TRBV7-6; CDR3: CASSFGGDQPQHF
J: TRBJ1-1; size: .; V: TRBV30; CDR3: CAWSVWGPGTGRIGNTEAFF
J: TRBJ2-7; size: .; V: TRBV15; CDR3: CATSTRDNRQVPYEQYF
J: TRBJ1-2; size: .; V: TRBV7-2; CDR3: CASSLGGQGRGYTF
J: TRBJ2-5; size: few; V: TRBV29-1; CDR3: CSVELRGETQYF
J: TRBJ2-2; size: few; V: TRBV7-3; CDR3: CASSLSGVGTGELFF
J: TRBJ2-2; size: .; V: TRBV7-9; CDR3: CASSGGRTSGGNTGELFF
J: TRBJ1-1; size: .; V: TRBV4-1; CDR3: CASSQAYRGRTEAFF
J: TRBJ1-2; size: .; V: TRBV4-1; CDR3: CASSQVGQGRGYTF
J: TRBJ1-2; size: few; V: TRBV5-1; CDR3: CASSLGDSYGYTF
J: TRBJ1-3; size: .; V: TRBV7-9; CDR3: CASSPGTAFGNTIYF
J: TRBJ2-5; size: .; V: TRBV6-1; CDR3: CASSELAGGGETQYF
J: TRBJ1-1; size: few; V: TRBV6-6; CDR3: CASSEREAFF
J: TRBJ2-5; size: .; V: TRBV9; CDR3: CASSARDRGKETQYF
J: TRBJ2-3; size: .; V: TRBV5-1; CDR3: CASSLGGSGDTQYF
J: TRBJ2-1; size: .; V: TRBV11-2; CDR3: CASSHGQGLYNEQFF
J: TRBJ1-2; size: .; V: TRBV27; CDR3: CASSHRGQGYGYTF
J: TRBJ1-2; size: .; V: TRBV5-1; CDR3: CASGPSDRAFSGYTF
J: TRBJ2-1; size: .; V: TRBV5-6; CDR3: CASSGTGGGQNEQFF
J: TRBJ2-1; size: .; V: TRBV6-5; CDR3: CASSGGTGSYNEQFF
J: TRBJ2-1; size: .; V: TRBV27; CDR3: CASSERGENEQFF
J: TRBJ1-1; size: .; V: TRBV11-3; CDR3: CASSLGRGFAFF
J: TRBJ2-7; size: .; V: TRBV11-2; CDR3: CASSFNRYEQYF
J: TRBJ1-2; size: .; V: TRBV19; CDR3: CASAVLDRGYGYTF
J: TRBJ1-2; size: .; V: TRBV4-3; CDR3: CASSQVHLVLYGYTF
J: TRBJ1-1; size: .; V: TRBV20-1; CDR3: CSARVTAEAFF
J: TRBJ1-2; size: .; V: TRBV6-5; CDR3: CASSYSRDRGFYGYTF
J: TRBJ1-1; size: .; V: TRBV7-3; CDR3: CASSLKSDTEAFF
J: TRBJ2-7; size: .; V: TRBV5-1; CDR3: CASSYTGTPGSYEQYF
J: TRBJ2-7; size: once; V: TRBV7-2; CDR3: CASSLYDSYEQYF
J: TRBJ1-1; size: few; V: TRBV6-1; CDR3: CASSAPWEAFF
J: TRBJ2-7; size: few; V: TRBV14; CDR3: CASSPGVIRSDEQYF
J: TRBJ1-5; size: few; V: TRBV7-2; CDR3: CASSFAVANQPQHF
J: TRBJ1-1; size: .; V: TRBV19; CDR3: CASSMSVTGPEAFF
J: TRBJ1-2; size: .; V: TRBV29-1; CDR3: CSVAEGEDGYTF